The rows below give T cell receptor beta chains drawn from one sample of a study of human T cells and chemical hapten exposure. TCRdb fed the 5' RACE reads into MiXCR, producing one record per CDR3 protein. Seen here are 130,000 or so distinct CDR3 sequences, around 4% observed once, and the top ten hold roughly 1.4%. The receptor source for this set is a female donor in good health. Both conserved end residues are part of each CDR3. D genes are given only for firm matches. Part of the rows lack a size; the others show once, few, many or a class for expanded clones.

CDR3: CSGSTGGYTEAFF; DNA: TGCAGCGGATCGACAGGGGGCTACACTGAAGCTTTCTTT; V: TRBV29-1; J: TRBJ1-1; D: TRBD1; size: many
CDR3: CSASTGVGYTF; DNA: TGCAGTGCGAGTACAGGGGTTGGCTACACCTTC; V: TRBV20-1; J: TRBJ1-2; D: TRBD1; size: many
CDR3: CASRVQGWGTEAFF; DNA: TGTGCCAGCAGGGTACAGGGATGGGGCACTGAAGCTTTCTTT; V: TRBV6-1; J: TRBJ1-1; D: NA; size: many
CDR3: CASSRDRASGANVLTF; DNA: TGTGCCAGCAGCCGGGACAGGGCCTCTGGGGCCAACGTCCTGACTTTC; V: TRBV6-5; J: TRBJ2-6; D: TRBD1; size: many
CDR3: CASSLNDHYGYTF; DNA: TGTGCCAGCAGTTTAAACGACCACTATGGCTACACCTTC; V: TRBV12-3/TRBV12-4; J: TRBJ1-2; D: NA; size: many
CDR3: CASSLGAGGDYGYTF; DNA: TGTGCCAGCAGCTTGGGGGCAGGCGGGGACTATGGCTACACCTTC; V: TRBV5-4; J: TRBJ1-2; D: NA; size: many
CDR3: CASRRDRENNEQFF; DNA: TGTGCCAGCAGGCGGGACAGGGAAAACAATGAGCAGTTCTTC; V: TRBV6-6; J: TRBJ2-1; D: TRBD1; size: NA
CDR3: CASSYSQETQYF; DNA: TGTGCCAGCAGTTACTCGCAAGAGACCCAGTACTTC; V: TRBV6-2/TRBV6-3; J: TRBJ2-5; D: NA; size: many
CDR3: CASSSRSGAETQYF; DNA: TGTGCCAGCAGTTCCAGGTCGGGAGCAGAGACCCAGTACTTC; V: TRBV6-1; J: TRBJ2-5; D: NA; size: few
CDR3: CASSELDRGTDTQYF; DNA: TGTGCCAGCAGTGAACTGGACAGGGGTACAGATACGCAGTATTTT; V: TRBV2; J: TRBJ2-3; D: TRBD1; size: many
CDR3: CASNPRGAVTEAFF; DNA: TGTGCCAGCAACCCCCGGGGGGCGGTCACTGAAGCTTTCTTT; V: TRBV6-2/TRBV6-3; J: TRBJ1-1; D: NA; size: many
CDR3: CASSSPGQENEKLFF; DNA: TGTGCCAGCAGTTCCCCGGGACAGGAAAATGAAAAACTGTTTTTT; V: TRBV12-3/TRBV12-4; J: TRBJ1-4; D: TRBD1; size: many
CDR3: CASSLLDRGNQPQHF; DNA: TGTGCCAGCAGTTTACTAGACAGGGGGAATCAGCCCCAGCATTTT; V: TRBV12-3/TRBV12-4; J: TRBJ1-5; D: TRBD1; size: many
CDR3: CASRAHPTGGLVTGELFF; DNA: TGTGCCAGCAGAGCACACCCCACGGGGGGCCTAGTTACCGGGGAGCTGTTTTTT; V: TRBV6-2/TRBV6-3; J: TRBJ2-2; D: NA; size: many
CDR3: CASSLSQGRAFF; DNA: TGTGCCAGCAGCTTATCCCAGGGCAGAGCTTTCTTT; V: TRBV7-9; J: TRBJ1-1; D: NA; size: many
CDR3: CASSRTWGQQNEQFF; DNA: TGTGCCAGCAGCCGGACTTGGGGGCAGCAGAATGAGCAGTTCTTC; V: TRBV3-1; J: TRBJ2-1; D: NA; size: many
CDR3: CASSLAWGQGGDTQYF; DNA: TGTGCCAGCAGCTTAGCTTGGGGACAGGGGGGAGATACGCAGTATTTT; V: TRBV7-9; J: TRBJ2-3; D: TRBD1; size: many
CDR3: CASSLAGGSGGEETQYF; DNA: TGTGCCAGCAGCTTAGCTGGAGGTAGCGGGGGGGAAGAGACCCAGTACTTC; V: TRBV7-2; J: TRBJ2-5; D: TRBD2; size: few
CDR3: CASSSGQGWGQPQHF; DNA: TGTGCCAGCAGTAGCGGACAGGGTTGGGGTCAGCCCCAGCATTTT; V: TRBV12-3/TRBV12-4; J: TRBJ1-5; D: TRBD1; size: many
CDR3: CASSIAGVGGGGYNEQFF; DNA: TGTGCCAGTAGTATAGCCGGAGTCGGCGGGGGCGGCTACAATGAGCAGTTCTTC; V: TRBV19; J: TRBJ2-1; D: NA; size: NA
CDR3: CASTPSEPTALTEAFF; DNA: TGCGCCAGCACCCCCTCTGAACCGACAGCACTCACTGAAGCTTTCTTT; V: TRBV5-1; J: TRBJ1-1; D: NA; size: many
CDR3: CASSLVGEDTQYF; DNA: TGTGCCAGCAGTTTAGTGGGAGAAGATACGCAGTATTTT; V: TRBV27; J: TRBJ2-3; D: NA; size: many
CDR3: CATSDPNRAGDTQYF; DNA: TGTGCCACCAGTGATCCTAACAGGGCCGGAGATACGCAGTATTTT; V: TRBV24-1; J: TRBJ2-3; D: NA; size: many
CDR3: CASSQHEGGLNSPLHF; DNA: TGTGCCAGCAGCCAGCACGAGGGCGGCCTCAATTCACCCCTCCACTTT; V: TRBV4-2; J: TRBJ1-6; D: NA; size: many
CDR3: CATSDGQGRTGELFF; DNA: TGTGCCACCAGTGACGGACAGGGAAGAACCGGGGAGCTGTTTTTT; V: TRBV24-1; J: TRBJ2-2; D: TRBD1; size: many
CDR3: CASSPIKDGDTDTQYF; DNA: TGCGCCAGCAGCCCGATTAAGGATGGTGACACAGATACGCAGTATTTT; V: TRBV4-3; J: TRBJ2-3; D: NA; size: many
CDR3: CASSLEGRADDTGELFF; DNA: TGTGCCAGCAGCTTAGAGGGGAGGGCGGACGACACCGGGGAGCTGTTTTTT; V: TRBV7-2; J: TRBJ2-2; D: TRBD2; size: many
CDR3: CASSPGTSSYNEQFF; DNA: TGCGCCAGCAGCCCCGGGACAAGCTCCTACAATGAGCAGTTCTTC; V: TRBV5-1; J: TRBJ2-1; D: NA; size: many
CDR3: CSASGSRGHYNEQFF; DNA: TGCAGTGCTAGCGGGTCGCGGGGGCACTACAATGAGCAGTTCTTC; V: TRBV20-1; J: TRBJ2-1; D: NA; size: many
CDR3: CASSQYGSQGYNEQFF; DNA: TGCGCCAGCAGCCAGTATGGGTCACAGGGTTACAATGAGCAGTTCTTC; V: TRBV4-1; J: TRBJ2-1; D: NA; size: few
CDR3: CASSLGTGSGNTIYF; DNA: TGTGCCAGCAGCCTAGGGACGGGCTCTGGAAACACCATATATTTT; V: TRBV6-5; J: TRBJ1-3; D: NA; size: many
CDR3: CASSLVFGTAETQYF; DNA: TGTGCCAGCAGCTTAGTTTTCGGGACAGCAGAGACCCAGTACTTC; V: TRBV7-8; J: TRBJ2-5; D: TRBD1; size: many
CDR3: CASSEGGHTEAFF; DNA: TGTGCCAGCAGTGAGGGGGGGCACACTGAAGCTTTCTTT; V: TRBV6-1; J: TRBJ1-1; D: NA; size: many
CDR3: CASSVAPGTGTTNEKLFF; DNA: TGTGCCAGCAGCGTAGCGCCCGGGACAGGGACAACTAATGAAAAACTGTTTTTT; V: TRBV9; J: TRBJ1-4; D: TRBD1; size: many